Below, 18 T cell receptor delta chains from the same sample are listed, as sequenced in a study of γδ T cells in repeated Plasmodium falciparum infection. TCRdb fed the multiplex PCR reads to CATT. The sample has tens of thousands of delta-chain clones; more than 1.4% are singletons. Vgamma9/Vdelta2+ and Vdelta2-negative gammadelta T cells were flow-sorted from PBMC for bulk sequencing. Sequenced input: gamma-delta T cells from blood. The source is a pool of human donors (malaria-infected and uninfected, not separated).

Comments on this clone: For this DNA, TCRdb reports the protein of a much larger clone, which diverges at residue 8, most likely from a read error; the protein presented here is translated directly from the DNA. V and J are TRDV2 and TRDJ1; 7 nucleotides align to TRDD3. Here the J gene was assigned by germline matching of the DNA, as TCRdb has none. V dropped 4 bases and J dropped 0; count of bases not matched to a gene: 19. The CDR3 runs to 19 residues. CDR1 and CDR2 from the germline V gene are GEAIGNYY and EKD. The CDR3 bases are TGTGCCTGTGATCCCCTTACTGAGGGATACTCAGAGTACACCGATAAACTCATCTTT. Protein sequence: CACDPLTEGYSEYTDKLIF.

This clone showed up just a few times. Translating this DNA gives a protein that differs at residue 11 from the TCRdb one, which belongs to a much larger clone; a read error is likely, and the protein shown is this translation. CDR3 region: CALGARLGPTYLLYWGYDTDKLIF. In DNA, the CDR3 is TGTGCTCTTGGGGCTCGGTTGGGACCTACGTACCTCCTATACTGGGGGTATGACACCGATAAACTCATCTTT. The chain couples TRDV1 to TRDJ1, with 8 nucleotides matching TRDD3. The J gene is absent in TCRdb and was assigned here via DNA matching to germline. The CDR3 runs to 24 residues. Germline loops: CDR1 TSWWSYY, CDR2 QGS. Trimming cost V 4 bases and J 0 bases; bases outside gene matches: 31.

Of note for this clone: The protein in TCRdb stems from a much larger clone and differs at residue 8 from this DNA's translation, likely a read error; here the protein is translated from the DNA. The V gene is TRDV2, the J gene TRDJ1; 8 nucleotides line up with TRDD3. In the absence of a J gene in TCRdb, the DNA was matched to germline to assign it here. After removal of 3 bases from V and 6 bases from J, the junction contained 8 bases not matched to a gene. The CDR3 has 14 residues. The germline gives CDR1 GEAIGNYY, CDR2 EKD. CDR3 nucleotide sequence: TGTGCCTGTGACGCGGGATACGCAACTCATAAACTCATCTTT. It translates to CACDAGYATHKLIF.

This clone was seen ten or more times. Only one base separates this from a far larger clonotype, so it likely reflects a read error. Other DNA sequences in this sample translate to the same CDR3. The CDR3 DNA reads as TGTGCCTGTGACACCTGGGACACCCGACAGATGTTCTTC. Translating gives CACDTWDTRQMFF. The rearrangement links TRDV2 to TRDJ3; no definite D call. Germline CDR1 reads GEAIGNYY; CDR2 reads EKD. The CDR3 has 13 residues.

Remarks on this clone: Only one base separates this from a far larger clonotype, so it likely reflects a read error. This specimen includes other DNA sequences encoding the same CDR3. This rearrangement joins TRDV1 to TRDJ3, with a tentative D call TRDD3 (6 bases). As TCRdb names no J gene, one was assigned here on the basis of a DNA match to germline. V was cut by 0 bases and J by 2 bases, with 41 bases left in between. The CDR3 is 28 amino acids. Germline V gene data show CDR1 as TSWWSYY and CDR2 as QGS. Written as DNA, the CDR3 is TGTGCTCTTGGGGAACTAGTGGGACCTCTACAGTCGTACTGGGATAGGCCGAAGAGCCCCTGGGACACCCGACAGATGTTTTTC. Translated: CALGELVGPLQSYWDRPKSPWDTRQMFF.

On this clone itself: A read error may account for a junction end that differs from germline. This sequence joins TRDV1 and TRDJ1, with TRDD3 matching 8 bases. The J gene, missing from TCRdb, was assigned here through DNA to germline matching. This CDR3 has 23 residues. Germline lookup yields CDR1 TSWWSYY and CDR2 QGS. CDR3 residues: CALGEWYLGIPLLGASYTDKLIF. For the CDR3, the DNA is TGTGCTCTCGGGGAGTGGTATTTGGGGATCCCGCTACTGGGGGCCTCGTACACCGATAAACTCATCTTT.

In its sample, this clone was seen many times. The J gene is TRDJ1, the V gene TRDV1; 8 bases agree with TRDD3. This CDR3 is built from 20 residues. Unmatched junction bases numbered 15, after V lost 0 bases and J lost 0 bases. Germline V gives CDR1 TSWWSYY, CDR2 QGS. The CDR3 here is CALGELLSYWGFFYTDKLIF. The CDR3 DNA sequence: TGTGCTCTTGGGGAACTTCTGAGCTACTGGGGGTTTTTTTACACCGATAAACTCATCTTT.

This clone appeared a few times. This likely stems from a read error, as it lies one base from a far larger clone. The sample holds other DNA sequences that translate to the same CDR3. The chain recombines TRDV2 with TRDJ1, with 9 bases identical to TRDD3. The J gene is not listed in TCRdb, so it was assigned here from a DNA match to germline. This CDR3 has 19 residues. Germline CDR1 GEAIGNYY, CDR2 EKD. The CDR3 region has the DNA TGTGCCTGTGACACCGCGACTCTACTGGGGGAGCCGCACACTGATAAACTCATCTTT. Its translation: CACDTATLLGEPHTDKLIF.

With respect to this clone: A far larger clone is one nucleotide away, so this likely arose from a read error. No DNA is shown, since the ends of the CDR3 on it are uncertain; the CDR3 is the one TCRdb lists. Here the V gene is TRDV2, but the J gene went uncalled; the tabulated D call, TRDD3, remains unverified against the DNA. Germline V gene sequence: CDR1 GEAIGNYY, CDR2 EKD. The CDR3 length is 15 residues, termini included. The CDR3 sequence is CACDLWGIRTDKLIF.

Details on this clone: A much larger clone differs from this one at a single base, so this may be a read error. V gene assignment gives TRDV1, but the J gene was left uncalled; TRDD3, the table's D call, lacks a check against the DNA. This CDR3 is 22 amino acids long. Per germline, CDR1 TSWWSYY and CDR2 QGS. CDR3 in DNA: TGTGCTCTTGGGGAACTTCCCCCCTCGGGTGACTGGGGGATACGACGTTCCGATAAACTCATTTTT. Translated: CALGELPPSGDWGIRRSDKLIF.

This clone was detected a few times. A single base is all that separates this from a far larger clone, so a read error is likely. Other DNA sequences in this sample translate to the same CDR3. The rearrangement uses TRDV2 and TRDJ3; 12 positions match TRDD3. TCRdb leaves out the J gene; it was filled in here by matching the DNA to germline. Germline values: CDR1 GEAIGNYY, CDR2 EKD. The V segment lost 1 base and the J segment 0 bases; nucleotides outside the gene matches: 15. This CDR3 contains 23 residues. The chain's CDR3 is CACDTVILGDTTDHSWDTRQMFF. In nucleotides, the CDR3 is TGTGCCTGTGACACTGTCATACTGGGGGATACAACAGATCACTCCTGGGACACCCGACAGATGTTTTTC.

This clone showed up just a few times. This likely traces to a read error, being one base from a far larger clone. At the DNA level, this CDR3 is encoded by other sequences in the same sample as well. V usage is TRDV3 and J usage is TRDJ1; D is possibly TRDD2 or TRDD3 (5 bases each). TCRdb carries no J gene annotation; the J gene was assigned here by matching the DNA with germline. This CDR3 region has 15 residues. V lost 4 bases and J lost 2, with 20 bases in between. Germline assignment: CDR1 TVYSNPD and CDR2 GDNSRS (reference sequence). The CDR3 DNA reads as TGTGCCTCCTACCGGAACCGGGGAGGTACCGATAAACTCATCTTT. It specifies CASYRNRGGTDKLIF.

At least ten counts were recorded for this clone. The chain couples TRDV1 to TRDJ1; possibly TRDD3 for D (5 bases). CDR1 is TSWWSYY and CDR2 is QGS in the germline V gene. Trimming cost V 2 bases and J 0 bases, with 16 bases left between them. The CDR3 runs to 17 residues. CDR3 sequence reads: CALGEGIRRGYTDKLIF. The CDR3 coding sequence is TGTGCTCTTGGGGAAGGGATCCGCAGGGGGTACACCGATAAACTCATCTTT.

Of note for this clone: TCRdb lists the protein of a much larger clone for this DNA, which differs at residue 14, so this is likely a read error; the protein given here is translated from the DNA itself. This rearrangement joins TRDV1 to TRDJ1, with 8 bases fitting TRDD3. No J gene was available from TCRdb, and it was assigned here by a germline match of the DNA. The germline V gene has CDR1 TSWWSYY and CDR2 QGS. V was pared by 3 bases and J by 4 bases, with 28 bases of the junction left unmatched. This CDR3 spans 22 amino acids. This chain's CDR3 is CALGEATRWGICCSLTGDKLIF. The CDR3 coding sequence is TGTGCTCTTGGGGAGGCTACGAGGTGGGGGATTTGCTGCTCGTTGACTGGCGATAAACTCATCTTT.

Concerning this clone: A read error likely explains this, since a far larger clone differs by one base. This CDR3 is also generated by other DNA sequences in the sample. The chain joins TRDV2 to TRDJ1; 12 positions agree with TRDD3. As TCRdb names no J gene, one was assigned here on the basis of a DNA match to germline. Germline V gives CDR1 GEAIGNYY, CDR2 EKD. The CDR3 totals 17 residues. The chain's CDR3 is CACDTVGTGGYTDKLIF. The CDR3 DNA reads TGTGCCTGTGACACCGTCGGTACTGGGGGATACACCGACAAACTCATCTTT.

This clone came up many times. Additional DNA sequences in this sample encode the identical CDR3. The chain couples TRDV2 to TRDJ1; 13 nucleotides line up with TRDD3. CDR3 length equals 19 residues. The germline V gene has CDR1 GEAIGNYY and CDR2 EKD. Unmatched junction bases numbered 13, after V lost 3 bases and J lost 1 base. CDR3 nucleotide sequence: TGTGCCTGTGACCCCGTTGGACTGGGGGATACGCAAGTCACCGATAAACTCATCTTT. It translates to CACDPVGLGDTQVTDKLIF.

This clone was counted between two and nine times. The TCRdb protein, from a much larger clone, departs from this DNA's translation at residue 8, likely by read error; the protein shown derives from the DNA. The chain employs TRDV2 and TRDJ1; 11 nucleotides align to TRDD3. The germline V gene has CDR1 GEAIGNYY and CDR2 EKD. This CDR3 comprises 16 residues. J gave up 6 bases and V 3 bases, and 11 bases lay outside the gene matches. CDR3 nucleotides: TGTGCCTGTGACCCATGGACTGCTGGGGGATACAATAAACTCATCTTT. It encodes CACDPWTAGGYNKLIF.

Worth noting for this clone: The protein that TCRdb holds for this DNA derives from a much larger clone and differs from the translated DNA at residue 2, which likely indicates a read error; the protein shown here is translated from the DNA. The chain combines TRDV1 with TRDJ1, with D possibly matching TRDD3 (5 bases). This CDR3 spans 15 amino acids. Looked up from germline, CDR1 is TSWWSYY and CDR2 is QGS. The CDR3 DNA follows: TGTTCTCTTGGGGAAAGTCTGGAGCACACCGATAAACTCATCTTT. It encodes CSLGESLEHTDKLIF.